A single sample is the source of the 2 T cell receptor beta chains below, sequenced in a study of blood T cell repertoires in COVID-19. Sequenced by immunoSEQ multiplex PCR; TCRdb stores in-frame clones only, minus some. Here the sample spans around 46,000 clones, approximately 83% being singletons. The sequenced sample consisted of peripheral blood. These receptor sequences come from a human donor in a cohort sampled during active COVID-19. The donor label of this sample is uncertain.

This clone has only a few counts. J is TRBJ2-7 and V is TRBV2; the match to TRBD1 covers 7 bases. CDR1 and CDR2 from the germline V gene are SNHLY and FYNNEI. The CDR3 runs 14 residues. Trimming removed 5 bases from V and 5 bases from J; junction bases left unmatched: 9. The DNA for the CDR3 is TGTGCCAGCAGTCTGCGACAGGGACCCAACGAGCAGTACTTC. The encoded protein is CASSLRQGPNEQYF.

The chain joins TRBV7-2 to TRBJ1-2, with TRBD1 as a possible D gene (6 bases). Germline V gene lookup returns CDR1 SGHTA and CDR2 FQGNSA. The CDR3 consists of 15 residues. The V end lost 5 bases, the J end lost 2 bases, and 15 bases lay between the germline ends. The CDR3 region is CASSPSLTGNYGYTF. The CDR3 DNA reads as TGTGCCAGCAGCCCGAGCCTAACAGGGAACTATGGCTACACCTTC.